This entry lists 12 T cell receptor beta chains sequenced from one sample in a study of tumor-infiltrating lymphocytes in primary liver carcinoma. Starting material of about 450 ng total RNA yielded TCR beta cDNA via a constant-region primer. Three nested multiplex PCR rounds, a slightly modified ARM-PCR method, built the TCR beta libraries. PCR rounds one and two used TRBV1-TRBV30 forward primers with a C-beta reverse primer for 10 cycles each. TCRdb recomputed calls from the multiplex PCR reads with MiXCR, one row per CDR3 protein. The sample includes about 310,000 distinct CDR3 sequences, about 50% of them seen just once. Unsorted whole blood yielded blood RNA, and germline DNA was extracted as well. Material for sequencing was peripheral blood. The receptors come from a woman aged 25 to 45 with primary liver carcinoma and hepatitis B virus infection.

For this clonotype: No conserved phenylalanine or tryptophan is present at the end of the CDR3, so a read error is the likely explanation. The V call is TRBV19, the J call TRBJ2-7, with D unresolved. CDR3 length equals 13 residues. CDR1 LNHDA and CDR2 SQIVND come from the germline V gene (reference sequence). V lost 3 bases and J 0 bases, leaving 6 bases between the germline ends. CDR3 residues: CASSITDSYEQYL. The CDR3 bases are TGTGCCAGTAGTATTACGGACTCCTACGAGCAGTACTTA.

This clonotype was detected only a few times. This chain joins TRBV6-6 and TRBJ1-5; D gene ambiguous. Trimming removed 6 bases from V and 7 bases from J, with 10 bases in between. From germline, CDR1 is MNHNY and CDR2 SVGAGI (reference sequence). The CDR3 is made up of 12 amino acids. CDR3 amino acids: CASSRPMQPQHF. CDR3 sequence (DNA): TGTGCCAGCAGCCGTCCAATGCAGCCCCAGCATTTT.

This clonotype was picked up many times. The gene calls are TRBV4-1 and TRBJ2-1; D call uncertain. Germline V gene data show CDR1 as MGHRA and CDR2 as YSYEKL. The CDR3 sequence is 12 residues long. Trimming took off 3 bases at V and 4 bases at J, with 4 bases between the two ends. For the CDR3, the DNA is TGCGCCAGCAGCCACCAGTACAATGAGCAGTTCTTC. It translates to CASSHQYNEQFF.

The V gene is TRBV11-2, the J gene TRBJ2-7; 9 bases fit TRBD2. Germline V gene sequence: CDR1 SGHAT, CDR2 FQNNGV. Trimming removed 5 bases from V and 5 bases from J; junction bases left unmatched: 7. The CDR3 is made up of 14 amino acids. CDR3 residues: CASSLTSGYNEQYF. Written as DNA, the CDR3 is TGTGCCAGCAGCCTAACTAGCGGGTATAACGAGCAGTACTTC.

Here the CDR3 reads CASSRMAGTSGNNEQFF. Here the CDR3 DNA reads TGCGCCAGCAGCCGCATGGCAGGGACTAGCGGGAACAATGAGCAGTTCTTC. J is TRBJ2-1 and V is TRBV4-3, with 13 bases lining up with TRBD2. Germline V gene data show CDR1 as LGHNA and CDR2 as YSLEER. The CDR3 covers 17 residues. V dropped 4 bases and J dropped 5; count of bases not matched to a gene: 8.

The gene calls are TRBV6-5 and TRBJ1-1; the D gene is possibly TRBD1 (5 bases). Trimming took off 7 bases at V and 1 base at J, with 13 bases between the two ends. This CDR3 spans 14 amino acids. Germline CDR1 is MNHEY and CDR2 is SVGAGI. The CDR3: CASTRKGANTEAFF. The CDR3 DNA reads as TGTGCCAGCACCCGTAAAGGGGCGAACACTGAAGCTTTCTTT.

Comments on this clonotype: An end of the junction does not agree with germline; a read error may underlie this. For the CDR3, the DNA is TGTACCAGCAGCTTAGTTGGACTAGCAGGAGCTGGCGGGGAGCTGTTTTTT. This sequence encodes CTSSLVGLAGAGGELFF. The chain couples TRBV11-2 to TRBJ2-2; 8 nucleotides match TRBD2. The CDR3 is 17 residues long. Germline V gene lookup returns CDR1 SGHAT and CDR2 FQNNGV.

This clonotype has more than one count but fewer than ten. With a much larger clone just one base away, this may be a read error. This sequence joins TRBV11-2 and TRBJ2-1; tentative D call: TRBD2 (7 bases). The CDR3 has 14 residues. Germline CDR1 reads SGHAT; CDR2 reads FQNNGV. V was clipped by 5 bases and J by 2 bases, with 10 bases between them. CDR3 loop: CASSGGGAYNEQFF. In nucleotides, the CDR3 is TGTGCCAGCAGCGGAGGGGGGGCCTACAATGAGCAGTTCTTC.

About this clonotype: A clone one base away is much larger, so this may be a read error. V is TRBV6-5 and J is TRBJ2-7, with a tentative D call TRBD1 (5 bases). With 10 bases removed from V and 3 bases from J, the gap between germline ends came to 16 bases. Germline V CDR1 and CDR2: MNHEY, SVGAGI. The CDR3 extends over 13 amino acids. This CDR3 is CANSSQGFYEQYF. CDR3 DNA sequence: TGTGCCAACAGCTCCCAGGGTTTCTACGAGCAGTACTTC.

A note on this clonotype: A much larger clonotype is one base distant, so this may be a read error. The chain uses TRBV29-1 and TRBJ2-5, with 8 bases lining up with TRBD1. This CDR3 comprises 13 residues. Germline values: CDR1 SQVTM, CDR2 ANQGSEA. CDR3 amino acids: CSVNTGGETTPYF. The CDR3 DNA is TGCAGCGTTAATACAGGGGGTGAGACCACCCCGTACTTC.

On this clonotype itself: One junction end disagrees with the germline gene, perhaps due to a read error. The V gene is TRBV29-1, the J gene TRBJ2-7, with D unresolved. The CDR3 runs to 12 residues. Germline values: CDR1 SQVTM, CDR2 ANQGSEA. The CDR3 bases are TGCAGCTTTGAGGCGCAGTCCTACGAGCAGTACTTC. It translates to CSFEAQSYEQYF.

Details on this clonotype: The junction departs from the called germline gene at one end, perhaps through a read error. The DNA of the CDR3 is TGCAGCGTTGAGGGCACAGGGATGAGTGTGGTGGAGCTCTTC. Translating gives CSVEGTGMSVVELF. The J gene is TRBJ2-1, the V gene TRBV29-1, with a tentative D call TRBD1 (6 bases). Germline V gene sequence: CDR1 SQVTM, CDR2 ANQGSEA. The CDR3 covers 14 residues.